The rows below give T cell receptor beta chains drawn from one sample of a study of T-cell memory formation after mild COVID-19. TCRdb itself ran the 5' RACE reads through MiXCR, one entry per CDR3 protein. This sample has approximately 500,000 distinct CDR3 sequences, with nearly 25% found just once. Sequencing was done on a sample of PBMCs or a T cell subset sorted from them (not recorded which). These receptors were taken from an adult woman who had mild COVID-19 (a few samples of this study predate the infection). Cell type and time point are not known. Each CDR3 is given with its conserved first and last residue. The D gene is left open where the match is weak. Where a row states a size, it is once, few, many or the class of an expanded clone; other rows omit it.

d_call	j_call	v_call	clone_size	cdr3_nt	cdr3_aa
-	TRBJ2-1	TRBV4-1	many	TGCGCCAGCAGCCCCCGAACGGGAGACAATGAGCAGTTCTTC	CASSPRTGDNEQFF
-	TRBJ2-1	TRBV12-3/TRBV12-4	few	TGTGCCAGCAGTCCGGGACGCCGGTACAATGAGCAGTTCTTC	CASSPGRRYNEQFF
-	TRBJ1-5	TRBV4-3	many	TGCGCCAGCAGCCAAGATTGGCAGGGAGGTCAGCCCCAGCATTTT	CASSQDWQGGQPQHF
-	TRBJ2-3	TRBV5-1	-	TGCGCCAGCAGCTTGACGGGAACCGGGGATACGCAGTATTTT	CASSLTGTGDTQYF
TRBD2	TRBJ2-3	TRBV7-9	-	TGTGCCAGCAGCTCACGAGCGGGGGGGCCAGATACGCAGTATTTT	CASSSRAGGPDTQYF
-	TRBJ2-1	TRBV7-2	-	TGTGCCAGCAGCTCTGCCACAAGCTCCTACAATGAGCAGTTCTTC	CASSSATSSYNEQFF
TRBD1	TRBJ2-5	TRBV28	-	TGTGCCAGCAGCAGGGACAGTGCACAAGAGACCCAGTACTTC	CASSRDSAQETQYF
-	TRBJ2-1	TRBV15	many	TGTGCCACCAGCAGACAGGGCCTGTGGTACAATGAGCAGTTCTTC	CATSRQGLWYNEQFF
-	TRBJ2-1	TRBV20-1	-	TGCAGTGCTAGAGATCGGGCCGCTGTCCTCTACAATGAGCAGTTCTTC	CSARDRAAVLYNEQFF
TRBD2	TRBJ2-5	TRBV29-1	-	TGCAGCGTTGTCGGGGGGTCTGAAGAGACCCAGTACTTC	CSVVGGSEETQYF
-	TRBJ1-2	TRBV12-3/TRBV12-4	-	TGTGCCAGCAGTTTAGGACAGTCCGATGGCTACACCTTC	CASSLGQSDGYTF
-	TRBJ2-7	TRBV6-2/TRBV6-3	-	TGTGCCAGCAGTTGGGACAAGAAGTACTTC	CASSWDKKYF
-	TRBJ1-2	TRBV15	once	TGTGCCACCAGCAGAGGCTTACAGGGAAAATCCTATGGCTACACCTTC	CATSRGLQGKSYGYTF
-	TRBJ1-2	TRBV12-3/TRBV12-4	few	TGTGCCAGCAGTTTGGAAGAAGGACCCTATGGCTACACCTTC	CASSLEEGPYGYTF
-	TRBJ2-7	TRBV5-5	-	TGTGCCAGCAGTACTTCCGCCGGGAGCTCCTACGAGCAGTACTTC	CASSTSAGSSYEQYF
-	TRBJ2-5	TRBV29-1	-	TGCAGCGTCTTCAGAGAGACCCAGTACTTC	CSVFRETQYF
-	TRBJ2-7	TRBV5-1	-	TGCGCCAGCAGCGAGAGCCACGAGCAGTACTTC	CASSESHEQYF
TRBD2	TRBJ2-7	TRBV6-2/TRBV6-3	-	TGTGCCAGCAGCTCGACTAGCGGGAGGTTCTACGAGCAGTACTTC	CASSSTSGRFYEQYF
TRBD1	TRBJ2-2	TRBV24-1	-	TGTGCCACCAGTGACCCCGGGACAGGGTTGACCGGGGAGCTGTTTTTT	CATSDPGTGLTGELFF
-	TRBJ1-5	TRBV6-2/TRBV6-3	-	TGTGCCAGCAGTTACTCGATTGAGCCCCAGCATTTT	CASSYSIEPQHF
-	TRBJ2-1	TRBV19	-	TGTGCCAGTAGTATATTTGGGAATGAGCAGTTCTTC	CASSIFGNEQFF
TRBD1	TRBJ1-1	TRBV5-5	few	TGTGCCAGCAGCTCCAGCCCGGGACAGGGACTAATGAACACTGAAGCTTTCTTT	CASSSSPGQGLMNTEAFF
-	TRBJ2-7	TRBV29-1	few	TGCAGCGTTGAAGGTGAAAGCTCCTACGAGCAGTACTTC	CSVEGESSYEQYF
-	TRBJ2-7	TRBV15	-	TGTGCCACCAGCAGAGCCCGGGGGACCTCCTACGAGCAGTACTTC	CATSRARGTSYEQYF
TRBD2	TRBJ2-2	TRBV9	-	TGTGCCAGCAGCGTAGGGCTAGCGGGCCAAGGCGGGGAGCTGTTTTTT	CASSVGLAGQGGELFF
-	TRBJ1-2	TRBV6-5	-	TGTGCCAGCAGGCAGGGGTCCTATGGCTACACCTTC	CASRQGSYGYTF
-	TRBJ2-5	TRBV18	few	TGTGCCAGCTCACGAAACCTCTACCAAGAGACCCAGTACTTC	CASSRNLYQETQYF
-	TRBJ1-2	TRBV29-1	few	TGCAGCGTTGAAGCTCCCGGGGTCCACTATGGCTACACCTTC	CSVEAPGVHYGYTF
-	TRBJ1-2	TRBV5-5	few	TGTGCCAGCAGCTTCACTCCTCGGACCGGCACCGGTAACTATGGCTACACCTTC	CASSFTPRTGTGNYGYTF
-	TRBJ2-6	TRBV7-2	few	TGTGCCAGCAGCTTAGCAGGGTTTGGGGCCAACGTCCTGACTTTC	CASSLAGFGANVLTF
-	TRBJ1-5	TRBV7-8	-	TGTGCCAGCAGCGCCAGGGAGGGATTTAGCAATCAGCCCCAGCATTTT	CASSAREGFSNQPQHF